This paragraph covers one T cell receptor beta chain sequence. Its antigen is not known. This CDR3 is also generated by other DNA sequences in the sample. This specimen belongs to a study of shared clonotypes between healthy human individuals. Background on the study: Three CD4 naive, three CD4 memory, two CD8 naive and one CD8 memory plate were used per donor. Notes on the study in general: A handful of donors had around 5% of their naive CD4 clonotypes in common. Represented diversity, genetic and exposure-history alike, was limited by few donors.

J was trimmed by 3 bases and V by 2 bases; bases with no gene match: 3. The CDR3 extends over 14 amino acids. CDR1 MGHRA and CDR2 YSYEKL come from the germline V gene. Naive CD8 cells comprised CD45RO-negative, CCR7-positively selected cells, excluding terminally differentiated effector memory CD45RA+ cells. The genomic DNA of each subset was split evenly across several immunoSEQ plates. This table comes from immunoSEQ multiplex PCR, and its TCRdb copy is limited to in-frame clones, with some not included. Among roughly 2 million clones listed, about 95% were seen once. Sequenced: naive CD8+ T cells sorted from blood. This sequence was found in a man aged 18 to 29 in good health. The chain couples TRBV4-1 to TRBJ2-5; 7 bases match TRBD1. In DNA form, the CDR3 reads TGCGCCAGCAGCCAACGACAGGGAGAAGAGACCCAGTACTTC. It yields the protein CASSQRQGEETQYF.